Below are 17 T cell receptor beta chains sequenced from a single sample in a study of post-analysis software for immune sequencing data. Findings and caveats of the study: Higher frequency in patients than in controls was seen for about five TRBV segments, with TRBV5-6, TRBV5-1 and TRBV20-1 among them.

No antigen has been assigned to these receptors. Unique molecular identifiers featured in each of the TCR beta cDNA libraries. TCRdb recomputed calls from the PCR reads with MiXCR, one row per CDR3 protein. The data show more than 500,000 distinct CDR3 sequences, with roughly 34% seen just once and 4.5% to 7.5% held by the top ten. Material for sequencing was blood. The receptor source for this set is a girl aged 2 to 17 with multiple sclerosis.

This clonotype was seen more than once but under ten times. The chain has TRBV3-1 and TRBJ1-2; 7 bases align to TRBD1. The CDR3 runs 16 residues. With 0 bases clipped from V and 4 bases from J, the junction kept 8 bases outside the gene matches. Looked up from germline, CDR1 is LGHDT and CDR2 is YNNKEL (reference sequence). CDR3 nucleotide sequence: TGTGCCAGCAGCCAAGATAGGGACAGTCTTCTCTATGGCTACACCTTC. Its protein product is CASSQDRDSLLYGYTF.

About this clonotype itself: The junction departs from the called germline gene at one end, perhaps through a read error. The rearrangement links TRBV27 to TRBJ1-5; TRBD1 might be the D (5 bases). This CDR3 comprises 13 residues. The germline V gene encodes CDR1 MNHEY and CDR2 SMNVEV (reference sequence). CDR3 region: CTSSTYRGQPQHF. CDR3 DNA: TGTACCAGCAGTACCTATAGGGGACAGCCCCAGCATTTT.

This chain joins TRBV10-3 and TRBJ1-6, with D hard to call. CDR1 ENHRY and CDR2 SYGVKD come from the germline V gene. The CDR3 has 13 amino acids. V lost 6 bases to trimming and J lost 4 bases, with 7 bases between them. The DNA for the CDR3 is TGTGCCATCAGGACGGATTATAATTCACCCCTCCACTTT. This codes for CAIRTDYNSPLHF.

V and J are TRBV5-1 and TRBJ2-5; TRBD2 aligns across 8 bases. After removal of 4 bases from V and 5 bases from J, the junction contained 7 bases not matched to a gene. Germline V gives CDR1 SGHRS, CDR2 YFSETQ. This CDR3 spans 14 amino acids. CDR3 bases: TGCGCCAGCAGCCGGCGGGGGGTTGCGGAGACCCAGTACTTC. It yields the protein CASSRRGVAETQYF.

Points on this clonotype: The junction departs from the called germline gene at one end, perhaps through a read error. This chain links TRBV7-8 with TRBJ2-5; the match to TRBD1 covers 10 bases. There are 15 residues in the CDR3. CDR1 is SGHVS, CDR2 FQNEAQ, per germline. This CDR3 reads CASSLDRGQRETQYF. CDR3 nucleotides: TGTGCTAGCAGCTTAGACAGGGGGCAACGTGAGACCCAGTACTTC.

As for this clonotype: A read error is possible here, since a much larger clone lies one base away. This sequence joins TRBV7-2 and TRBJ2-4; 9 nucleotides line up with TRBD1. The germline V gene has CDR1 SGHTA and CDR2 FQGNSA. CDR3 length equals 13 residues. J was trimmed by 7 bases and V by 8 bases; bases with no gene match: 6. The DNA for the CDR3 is TGTGCCAGCGGCGATGGGACAGGGAACATTCAGTACTTC. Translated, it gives CASGDGTGNIQYF.

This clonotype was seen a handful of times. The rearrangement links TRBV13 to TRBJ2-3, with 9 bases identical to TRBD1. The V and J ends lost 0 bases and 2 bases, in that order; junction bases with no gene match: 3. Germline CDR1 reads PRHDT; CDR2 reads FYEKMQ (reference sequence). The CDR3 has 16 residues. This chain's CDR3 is CASSLGGTGITDTQYF. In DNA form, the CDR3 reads TGTGCCAGCAGCTTAGGGGGGACAGGGATCACAGATACGCAGTATTTT.

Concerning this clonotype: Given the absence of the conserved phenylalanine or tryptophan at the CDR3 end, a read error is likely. The CDR3 DNA reads as TGTGCCAGCAGTTTGTCCACCTCCTACGAGCAGTACTCC. Encoded protein: CASSLSTSYEQYS. The rearrangement links TRBV12-3 or TRBV12-4 to TRBJ2-7, with D unresolved. The CDR3 length is 13 residues. The V gene lost 3 bases and the J gene lost 0 bases, with 6 bases spanning the gap.

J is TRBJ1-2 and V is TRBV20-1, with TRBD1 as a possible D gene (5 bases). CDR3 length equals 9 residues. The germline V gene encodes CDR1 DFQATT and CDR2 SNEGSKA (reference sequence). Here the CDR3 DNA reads TGCATTCCGGGGGAAGGCTACACCTTC. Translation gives CIPGEGYTF.

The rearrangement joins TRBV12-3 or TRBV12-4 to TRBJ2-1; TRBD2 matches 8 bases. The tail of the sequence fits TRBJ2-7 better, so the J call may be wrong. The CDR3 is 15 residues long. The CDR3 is CASSYVAGLYNEQYF. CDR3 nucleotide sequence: TGTGCCAGCAGCTACGTAGCGGGACTCTACAATGAGCAGTACTTC.

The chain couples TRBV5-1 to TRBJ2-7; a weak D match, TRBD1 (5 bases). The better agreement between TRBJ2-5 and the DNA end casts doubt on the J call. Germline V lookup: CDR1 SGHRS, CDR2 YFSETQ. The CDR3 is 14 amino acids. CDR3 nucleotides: TGCGCCAGCAGCTTGGTTGTGGGGCGAGAGACCCAGTACTTC. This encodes CASSLVVGRETQYF.

The CDR3 is CASSVVGHRLHGYTF. The CDR3 coding sequence is TGTGCCAGCAGCGTAGTGGGGCACAGGTTACATGGCTACACCTTC. The rearrangement uses TRBV9 and TRBJ1-2; D is possibly TRBD1 (5 bases). The CDR3 length is 15 residues. Germline values: CDR1 SGDLS, CDR2 YYNGEE. Deletions cut 0 bases from V and 6 bases from J, with 15 bases between. Filled out from reference TRBV9 and TRBJ1-2, the complete variable domain reads DSGVTQTPKHLITATGQRVTLRCSPRSGDLSVYWYQQSLDQGLQFLIQYYNGEERAKGNILERFSAQQFPDLHSELNLSSLELGDSALYFCASSVVGHRLHGYTFGSGTRLTVV.

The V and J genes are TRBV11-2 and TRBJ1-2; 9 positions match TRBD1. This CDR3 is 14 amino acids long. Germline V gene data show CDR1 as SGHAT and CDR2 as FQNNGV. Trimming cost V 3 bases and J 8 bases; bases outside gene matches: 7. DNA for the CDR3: TGTGCCAGCAGCTTCGGGGGACAGGGTTTAGGCTACACCTTC. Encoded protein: CASSFGGQGLGYTF. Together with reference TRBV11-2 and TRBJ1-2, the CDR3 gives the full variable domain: EAGVAQSPRYKIIEKRQSVAFWCNPISGHATLYWYQQILGQGPKLLIQFQNNGVVDDSQLPKDRFSAERLKGVDSTLKIQPAKLEDSAVYLCASSFGGQGLGYTFGSGTRLTVV.

In DNA form, the CDR3 reads TGCGCCAGCAGCCAAGTTACAGGGGGTCCGAATGGCTACACCTTC. Translation: CASSQVTGGPNGYTF. The rearrangement uses TRBV4-1 and TRBJ1-2, with 8 positions matching TRBD1. CDR1 MGHRA and CDR2 YSYEKL come from the germline V gene. Trimming cost V 1 base and J 6 bases; bases outside gene matches: 7. The CDR3 contains 15 residues.

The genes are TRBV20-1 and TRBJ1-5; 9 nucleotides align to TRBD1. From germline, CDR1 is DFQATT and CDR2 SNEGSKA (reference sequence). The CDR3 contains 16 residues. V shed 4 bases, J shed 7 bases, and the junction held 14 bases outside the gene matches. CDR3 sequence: CSATMGWGQGAQPQHF. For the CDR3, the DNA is TGCAGTGCTACGATGGGGTGGGGACAGGGAGCACAGCCCCAGCATTTT.

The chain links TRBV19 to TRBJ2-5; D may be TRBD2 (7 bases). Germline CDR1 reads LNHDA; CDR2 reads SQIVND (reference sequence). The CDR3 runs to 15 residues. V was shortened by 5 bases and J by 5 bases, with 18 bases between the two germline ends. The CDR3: CASSPGGGREETQYF. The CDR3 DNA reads TGTGCCAGTAGTCCTGGCGGGGGCCGGGAGGAGACCCAGTACTTC. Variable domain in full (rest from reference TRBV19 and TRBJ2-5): DGGITQSPKYLFRKEGQNVTLSCEQNLNHDAMYWYRQDPGQGLRLIYYSQIVNDFQKGDIAEGYSVSREKKESFPLTVTSAQKNPTAFYLCASSPGGGREETQYFGPGTRLLVL.

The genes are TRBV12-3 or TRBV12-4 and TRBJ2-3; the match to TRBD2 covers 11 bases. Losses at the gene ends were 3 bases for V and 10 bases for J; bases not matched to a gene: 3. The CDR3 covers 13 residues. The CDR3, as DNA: TGTGCCAGCAGTTTGACTAGCGGGGCCCCGCAGTATTTT. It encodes CASSLTSGAPQYF.